Each of the 20 T cell receptor beta chains below was sequenced from the same sample in a study of T cells in severe cutaneous drug reactions. The patients sequenced had a carbamazepine-induced Stevens-Johnson syndrome or toxic epidermal necrolysis reaction. TCR subtype-specific primers in iRepertoire multiplex PCR prepared libraries for bulk and single-cell sequencing. TCRdb derives one entry per CDR3 protein from the multiplex PCR reads, leaving out DNA. Its listing shows approximately 5,000 distinct CDR3 sequences. The sample consisted of PBMCs. The receptor set was obtained from a human donor with a severe cutaneous adverse drug reaction.

This clonotype ranks as medium-sized in terms of frequency. The chain employs TRBV15 and TRBJ2-5; as DNA is missing, the TRBD1 call by TCRdb cannot be tested. The germline CDR1 and CDR2 sequences are LNHNV and YYDKDF (reference sequence). The CDR3 contains 15 residues. Here the CDR3 reads CATRRLQGFQETQYF.

The chain employs TRBV12-3 or TRBV12-4 and TRBJ2-7; TCRdb gives TRBD1 as the D gene, but with no DNA this cannot be confirmed. The CDR3 consists of 17 residues. The CDR3: CASSLGDGGPSSYEQYF.

Frequency places this clonotype as medium-sized. The chain combines TRBV6-2 or TRBV6-3 with TRBJ2-1; the D call of TRBD2 rests on TCRdb alone, since no DNA is present to check it. The CDR3 contains 17 residues. Germline assignment: CDR1 MNHEY and CDR2 SVGEGT. CDR3 residues: CASKPPGSGRALDEQFF.

This chain links TRBV11-2 with TRBJ2-1; the D gene TCRdb calls, TRBD2, cannot be checked with no DNA. The germline gives CDR1 SGHAT, CDR2 FQNNGV. The CDR3 contains 18 residues. The CDR3 sequence: CASSHLRGLATGGNEQFF.

The chain uses TRBV6-1 and TRBJ2-3; absent DNA, TCRdb's TRBD2 call cannot be checked. In germline, CDR1 is MNHNS, CDR2 SASEGT. CDR3 size: 15 residues. The CDR3 reads CASSGTAGGPDTQYF.

The V call is TRBV11-2, the J call TRBJ1-1. The CDR3 is 14 amino acids. Germline loops: CDR1 SGHAT, CDR2 FQNNGV. This CDR3 reads CASSPLGGSTEAFF.

This clonotype is called medium-sized based on its frequency. CDR3: CASSLISPNYNSPLHF. The chain couples TRBV28 to TRBJ1-6. The CDR3 is 16 residues long. CDR1 is MDHEN and CDR2 is SYDVKM in the germline V gene.

This sequence joins TRBV12-3 or TRBV12-4 and TRBJ2-1. This CDR3 region has 13 residues. The CDR3: CASSLAFPYEQFF.

This clonotype ranks as medium-sized in terms of frequency. The CDR3 loop reads CASSHDLSSGYTEAFF. V is TRBV4-1 and J is TRBJ1-1. This CDR3 is 16 amino acids long. Germline V gives CDR1 MGHRA, CDR2 YSYEKL.

The V gene is TRBV18, the J gene TRBJ2-7; TCRdb's D call, TRBD1, is unchecked because there is no DNA. Germline loops: CDR1 KGHSH, CDR2 LQKENI. The CDR3 spans 14 residues. CDR3 loop: CASSRQGTGYEQYF.

V gene TRBV20-1 combines with J gene TRBJ1-1. The CDR3 runs 14 residues. From germline, CDR1 is DFQATT and CDR2 SNEGSKA (reference sequence). The CDR3 sequence is CSARPTAVGTEAFF.

The chain links TRBV11-2 to TRBJ2-7; TCRdb gives TRBD2 as the D gene, but with no DNA this cannot be confirmed. The CDR3 loop spans 15 amino acids. The germline CDR1 and CDR2 sequences are SGHAT and FQNNGV. The CDR3 sequence is CASSRSGSRPYEQYF.

This clonotype counts as large by frequency. This chain links TRBV4-1 with TRBJ2-1. The germline V gene has CDR1 MGHRA and CDR2 YSYEKL. CDR3 length: 12 amino acids. CDR3 loop: CASSHLPDEQFF.

The chain combines TRBV6-4 with TRBJ2-1; TCRdb calls TRBD2, which cannot be checked without DNA. Germline V gives CDR1 MRHNA, CDR2 SNTAGT. CDR3 length equals 16 residues. The CDR3 spells CASSKGLVDNGDEQFF.

The chain's CDR3 is CASFPGRAPYNEQFF. This chain links TRBV27 with TRBJ2-1. The CDR3 runs to 15 residues. Germline loops: CDR1 MNHEY, CDR2 SMNVEV (reference sequence).

According to its frequency, this clonotype is medium-sized (0.01 to 0.1%). The V and J genes are TRBV6-1 and TRBJ2-7; checking the TCRdb D call of TRBD2 is not possible without DNA. Germline loops: CDR1 MNHNS, CDR2 SASEGT. The CDR3 consists of 17 residues. The CDR3 protein is CASRSAGGTSFSYEQYF.

CDR3 sequence reads: CASSLTGQGRNEQFF. This chain links TRBV12-3 or TRBV12-4 with TRBJ2-1; checking the TCRdb D call of TRBD1 is not possible without DNA. The CDR3 runs to 15 residues.

The CDR3 sequence is CASTPGQGNTEAFF. The chain is built from TRBV5-1 and TRBJ1-1; absent DNA, TCRdb's TRBD1 call cannot be checked. CDR3 length equals 14 residues. Germline V gene lookup returns CDR1 SGHRS and CDR2 YFSETQ.

The V gene is TRBV11-3, the J gene TRBJ2-1; TCRdb names TRBD2, which stays unverified in the absence of DNA. CDR1 and CDR2 from the germline V gene are SGHNT and YENEEA. CDR3 length equals 15 residues. This CDR3 reads CASSSGTSGIFEQFF.

The genes are TRBV24-1 and TRBJ2-1; TCRdb reports TRBD1, a call that lacks DNA to check it against. The CDR3 is 15 residues long. CDR1 and CDR2 (germline): KGHDR, SFDVKD. This chain's CDR3 is CATSDMGTIGDEQFF.